This T cell receptor (beta chain) was identified during a study of shared clonotypes between healthy human individuals. Each sorted subset replicate got 200 ng genomic DNA, roughly 30,000 genomes. Original data processing: There were no quality scores in the junction-only immunoSEQ sequences, so filtering differed. The protocol was immunoSEQ multiplex PCR, while the TCRdb copy is restricted to in-frame clones and leaves out a portion. That table is the source of V, J and clone size, and D and trimming were worked out from the DNA. The sample yields 2.3 million or so clones, just over 90% seen once. CDR1 SEHNR and CDR2 FQNEAQ come from the germline V gene (reference sequence). The CDR3 runs 16 residues. Unmatched junction bases numbered 8, after V lost 5 bases and J lost 0 bases.

The sequenced sample consisted of naive CD4+ T cells from PBMCs. Indicated subset: CD45RA+ positively selected. The receptor comes from a man between 18 and 35 years old in good health. Some clones in this sample may be carry-over from other donors' samples. V usage is TRBV7-9 and J usage is TRBJ2-7; 9 bases match TRBD2. CDR3 in amino acids: CASSLPGSGSSYEQYF. The CDR3 DNA sequence: TGTGCCAGCAGCCTCCCGGGTAGCGGGAGCTCCTACGAGCAGTACTTC. The entire variable domain, with the rest obtained from reference TRBV7-9 and TRBJ2-7, is as follows: DTGVSQNPRHKITKRGQNVTFRCDPISEHNRLYWYRQTLGQGPEFLTYFQNEAQLEKSRLLSDRFSAERPKGSFSTLEIQRTEQGDSAMYLCASSLPGSGSSYEQYFGPGTRLTVT.